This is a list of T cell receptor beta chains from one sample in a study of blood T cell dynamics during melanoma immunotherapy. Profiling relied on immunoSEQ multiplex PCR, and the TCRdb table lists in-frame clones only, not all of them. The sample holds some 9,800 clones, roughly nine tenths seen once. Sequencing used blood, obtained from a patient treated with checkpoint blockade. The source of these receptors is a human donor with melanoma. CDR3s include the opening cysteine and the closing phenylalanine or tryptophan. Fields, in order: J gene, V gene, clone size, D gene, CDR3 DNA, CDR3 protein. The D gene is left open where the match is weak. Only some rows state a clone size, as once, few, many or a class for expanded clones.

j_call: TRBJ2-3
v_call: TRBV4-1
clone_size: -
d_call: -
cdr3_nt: TGCGCCAGCAGCCGGGGTAGGTCAGATACGCAGTATTTT
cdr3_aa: CASSRGRSDTQYF

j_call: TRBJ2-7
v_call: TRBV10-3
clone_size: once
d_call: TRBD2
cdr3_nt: TGTGCCATCAGAGGGACTAGCGGGAGGGACTACGAGCAGTACTTC
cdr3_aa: CAIRGTSGRDYEQYF

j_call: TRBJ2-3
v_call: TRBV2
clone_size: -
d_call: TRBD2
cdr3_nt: TGTGCCAGCAGTCCCGGGACTAGCGGTGGGCGGGATACGCAGTATTTT
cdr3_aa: CASSPGTSGGRDTQYF

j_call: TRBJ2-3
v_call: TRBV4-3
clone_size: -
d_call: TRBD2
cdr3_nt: TGCGCCAGCAGCCCAGCTTCTAGCGGGAGAGTTACAGATACGCAGTATTTT
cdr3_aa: CASSPASSGRVTDTQYF

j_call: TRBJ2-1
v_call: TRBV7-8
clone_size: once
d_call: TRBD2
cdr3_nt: TGTGCCAGCAGCTCCCAGGGACTAGCGGGTTCCTACAATGAGCAGTTCTTC
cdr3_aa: CASSSQGLAGSYNEQFF

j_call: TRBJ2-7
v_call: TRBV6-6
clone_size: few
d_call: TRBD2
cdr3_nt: TGTGCCAGCAAGGGACTAGGGTCCTCCTACGAGCAGTACTTC
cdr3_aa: CASKGLGSSYEQYF

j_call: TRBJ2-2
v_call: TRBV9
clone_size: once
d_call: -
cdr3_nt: TGTGCCAGCAGCGTAGGGAGATCCAACACCGGGGAGCTGTTTTTT
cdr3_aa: CASSVGRSNTGELFF

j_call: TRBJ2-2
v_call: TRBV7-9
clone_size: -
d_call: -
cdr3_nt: TGTGCCAGCAGCTTTCGAGGGGCCCCGAACACCGGGGAGCTGTTTTTT
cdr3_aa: CASSFRGAPNTGELFF

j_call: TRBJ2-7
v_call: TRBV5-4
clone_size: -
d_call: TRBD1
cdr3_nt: TGTGCCAGCAGTTCGCCGGGACAGCACTCCTACGAGCAGTACTTC
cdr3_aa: CASSSPGQHSYEQYF

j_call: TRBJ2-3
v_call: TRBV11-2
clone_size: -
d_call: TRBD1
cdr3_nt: TGTGCCAGCAGCCTCGACAGGGCCCTTAGCACAGATACGCAGTATTTT
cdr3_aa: CASSLDRALSTDTQYF

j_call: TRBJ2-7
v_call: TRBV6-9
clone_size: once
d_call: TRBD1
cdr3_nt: TGTGCCAGCAGACGACAGGGACCGGCCGAGCAGTACTTC
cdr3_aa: CASRRQGPAEQYF

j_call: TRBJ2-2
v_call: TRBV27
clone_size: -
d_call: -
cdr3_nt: TGTGCCAGCAGTTTTACCCGAGAACCCGGGGAGCTGTTTTTT
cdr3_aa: CASSFTREPGELFF

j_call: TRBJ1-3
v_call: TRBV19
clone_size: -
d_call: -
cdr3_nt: TGTGCCAGTACGGGAGACTCCTCTGGAAACACCATATATTTT
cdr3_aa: CASTGDSSGNTIYF

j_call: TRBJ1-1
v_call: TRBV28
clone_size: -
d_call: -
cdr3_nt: TGTGCCAGCAGTTTAAGGGCCAGGGATAACACTGAAGCTTTCTTT
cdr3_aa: CASSLRARDNTEAFF

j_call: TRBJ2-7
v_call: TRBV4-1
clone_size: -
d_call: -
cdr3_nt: TGCGCCAGCAGCCAAGAAGGTGGGGAGGACGAGCAGTACTTC
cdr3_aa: CASSQEGGEDEQYF

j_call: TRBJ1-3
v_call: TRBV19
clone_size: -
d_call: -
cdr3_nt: TGTGCCAGTAGTGCAGGGTATTCTGGAAACACCATATATTTT
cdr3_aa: CASSAGYSGNTIYF

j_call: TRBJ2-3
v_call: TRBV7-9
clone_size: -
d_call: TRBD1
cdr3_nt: TGTGCCAGCAGCTACTCCGGGACAGGCACAGATACGCAGTATTTT
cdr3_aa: CASSYSGTGTDTQYF

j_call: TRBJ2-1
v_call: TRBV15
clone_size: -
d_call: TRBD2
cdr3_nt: TGTGCCACCAGCAGGTCGACGGGAGGGAGTAAGAATGAGCAGTTCTTC
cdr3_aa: CATSRSTGGSKNEQFF